Below, one T cell receptor beta chain is given with its context. V lost 8 bases to trimming and J lost 4 bases; unmatched junction nucleotides: 7. Germline CDR1 reads MNHEY; CDR2 reads SMNVEV (reference sequence). The CDR3 contains 15 residues. Generated by immunoSEQ multiplex PCR, the TCRdb table keeps only in-frame clones and is missing some. Of about 130,000 clones listed, more than 75% were seen once; the top ten hold around 2%. These data come from a study of control samples from healthy donors and cancer patients. Specimen: blood. The chain is built from TRBV27 and TRBJ2-1; 11 bases fit TRBD2. This receptor was obtained from a man aged 18 to 29 in good health. The CDR3 nucleotides are TGTGCCAGCCAGAGGACTAGCGGGCAATACAATGAGCAGTTCTTC. The encoded protein is CASQRTSGQYNEQFF.